This T cell receptor (beta chain) is drawn from a study of blood T cell repertoires in COVID-19. Overall study context: Samples representing acute and convalescent COVID-19 were sourced from the United States, Italy and Spain. The cDNA or gDNA used as material had been derived from T cells, B-cell-depleted T cells, or PBMCs.

In the authors' workflow: Scientists estimated how many nucleated cells there were by amplifying reference gene primers. Sequencing used immunoSEQ multiplex PCR; TCRdb keeps in-frame clones, though not all of them. From that table come the V and J calls and clone size; the DNA was used to work out D and trimming. The table lists some 97,000 clones, around nine tenths of them singletons. The CDR3 covers 14 residues. Germline V CDR1 and CDR2: MNHEY, SVGAGI. The ends were cut back, 6 bases at V and 2 bases at J, with 12 bases in the middle. The sequence derives from a man between 70 and 80 years old with acute or convalescent COVID-19. The rearrangement links TRBV6-5 to TRBJ2-3; the D gene is possibly TRBD1 (7 bases). Sequenced sample: peripheral blood. The CDR3 here is CASSRGTDTDTQYF. The CDR3 DNA reads TGTGCCAGCAGCCGCGGGACAGACACAGATACGCAGTATTTT.